Listed below are T cell receptor beta chains from one sample, sequenced in a study of cytomegalovirus exposure and HLA in healthy donors. Produced via immunoSEQ multiplex PCR; TCRdb's table is partial and in-frame only. The sample has about 98,000 clones, around 67% seen once; the top ten hold about 2.5%. Sequencing was done on a sample of PBMCs. Receptors originate from a middle-aged man in good health and CMV-seronegative. Both conserved end residues are part of each CDR3. Fields, in order: clone size, D gene, V gene, J gene, CDR3 protein, CDR3 DNA. The D gene is left open where the match is weak. Rows give clone size only sometimes, using once, few, many, or a class for an expanded clone.

clone_size: few; d_call: -; v_call: TRBV9; j_call: TRBJ1-1; cdr3_aa: CASSPGFSEAFF; cdr3_nt: TGTGCCAGCAGCCCCGGGTTTTCTGAAGCTTTCTTT
clone_size: -; d_call: -; v_call: TRBV30; j_call: TRBJ2-1; cdr3_aa: CAWSVRSSSAEQFF; cdr3_nt: TGTGCCTGGAGTGTACGGTCTAGCTCAGCTGAGCAGTTCTTC
clone_size: -; d_call: -; v_call: TRBV6-5; j_call: TRBJ2-7; cdr3_aa: CASKSGRGMGYEQYF; cdr3_nt: TGTGCCAGCAAAAGTGGTAGGGGCATGGGCTACGAGCAGTACTTC
clone_size: few; d_call: -; v_call: TRBV7-3; j_call: TRBJ2-1; cdr3_aa: CASSLTKALAPYNEQFF; cdr3_nt: TGTGCCAGCAGCTTAACCAAGGCGCTAGCGCCCTACAATGAGCAGTTCTTC
clone_size: -; d_call: -; v_call: TRBV15; j_call: TRBJ2-7; cdr3_aa: CATSRDSQAYEQYF; cdr3_nt: TGTGCCACCAGCAGAGACAGCCAGGCGTACGAGCAGTACTTC
clone_size: few; d_call: TRBD2; v_call: TRBV9; j_call: TRBJ2-3; cdr3_aa: CASSATSGNTDTQYF; cdr3_nt: TGTGCCAGCAGCGCAACTAGCGGGAACACAGATACGCAGTATTTT
clone_size: -; d_call: TRBD1; v_call: TRBV23-1; j_call: TRBJ1-5; cdr3_aa: CASSQSFGQGGSNQPQHF; cdr3_nt: TGCGCCAGCAGTCAAAGTTTCGGACAGGGGGGTAGCAATCAGCCCCAGCATTTT
clone_size: few; d_call: TRBD1; v_call: TRBV4-1; j_call: TRBJ1-1; cdr3_aa: CASSPTGTGMNTEAFF; cdr3_nt: TGCGCCAGCAGCCCCACCGGGACAGGGATGAACACTGAAGCTTTCTTT
clone_size: once; d_call: -; v_call: TRBV21-1; j_call: TRBJ2-1; cdr3_aa: CASSKETALTYNEQFF; cdr3_nt: TGTGCCAGCAGCAAAGAGACAGCCCTTACCTACAATGAGCAGTTCTTC
clone_size: -; d_call: TRBD2; v_call: TRBV9; j_call: TRBJ2-1; cdr3_aa: CASSVSAAGGPREQFF; cdr3_nt: TGTGCCAGCAGCGTAAGCGCAGCGGGAGGTCCCAGGGAGCAGTTCTTC
clone_size: -; d_call: -; v_call: TRBV6-1; j_call: TRBJ1-2; cdr3_aa: CASSQDGYYGYTF; cdr3_nt: TGTGCCAGCAGCCAAGACGGGTACTATGGCTACACCTTC
clone_size: -; d_call: TRBD1; v_call: TRBV6-1; j_call: TRBJ1-1; cdr3_aa: CASSELKGTGLVVSEAFF; cdr3_nt: TGTGCCAGCAGTGAACTTAAAGGGACAGGGCTGGTGGTGTCGGAAGCTTTCTTT
clone_size: few; d_call: TRBD1; v_call: TRBV5-1; j_call: TRBJ2-7; cdr3_aa: CASSLGDSAYEQYF; cdr3_nt: TGCGCCAGCAGCTTGGGGGACAGTGCCTACGAGCAGTACTTC
clone_size: -; d_call: -; v_call: TRBV29-1; j_call: TRBJ1-4; cdr3_aa: CSAGGEKLFF; cdr3_nt: TGCAGCGCCGGGGGAGAAAAACTGTTTTTT
clone_size: -; d_call: -; v_call: TRBV2; j_call: TRBJ1-2; cdr3_aa: CASRDQGPYGYTF; cdr3_nt: TGTGCCAGCAGGGATCAGGGGCCCTATGGCTACACCTTC
clone_size: -; d_call: -; v_call: TRBV6-1; j_call: TRBJ2-7; cdr3_aa: CASSEAGYEQYF; cdr3_nt: TGTGCCAGCAGTGAGGCGGGTTACGAGCAGTACTTC
clone_size: once; d_call: -; v_call: TRBV28; j_call: TRBJ1-1; cdr3_aa: CASSRGGLSTEAFF; cdr3_nt: TGTGCCAGCAGTAGGGGGGGATTGAGCACTGAAGCTTTCTTT